This T cell receptor (beta chain) is drawn from a study of cytomegalovirus exposure and HLA in healthy donors. Study-wide results and caveats: The study reported that TCR beta sequences accurately predicted HLA-A and HLA-B alleles in most subjects.

Primers: 60 Vbeta forward and 13 Jbeta reverse. The data were produced by immunoSEQ multiplex PCR, yet TCRdb's version contains in-frame clones alone and is incomplete. The table includes roughly 110,000 clones, about 74% detected once. This clone was seen once. The antigen remains unidentified. Trimming removed 0 bases from V and 4 bases from J; junction bases left unmatched: 5. CDR1 is GTSNPN and CDR2 is SVGIG in the germline V gene (reference sequence). The CDR3 length is 14 residues. What was sequenced was PBMCs. The source of this sequence is a man aged 25-45 years in good health and CMV-seropositive. The V and J genes are TRBV30 and TRBJ1-1; the match to TRBD1 covers 7 bases. CDR3: CAWSVTRGSTEAFF. The CDR3 nucleotides read TGTGCCTGGAGTGTAACCAGGGGGAGCACTGAAGCTTTCTTT.